This T cell receptor beta chain was identified in a study of Ad26.COV2.S vaccination and SARS-CoV-2 variants. Study in general: Participants got Ad26.COV2.S intramuscularly, once or twice 56 days apart.

The protocol was immunoSEQ multiplex PCR, while the TCRdb copy is restricted to in-frame clones and leaves out a portion. The sample carries about half a million clones, around 89% recorded once. This CDR3 is built from 17 residues. V was pared by 6 bases and J by 8 bases, with 17 bases of the junction left unmatched. Germline CDR1 is KGHSH and CDR2 is LQKENI. Treatment described: about 20 received Ad26.COV2.S at low or high dose, single or two shots; roughly five received placebo; per-sample allocation not given. The investigators took samples on day 63 after the first vaccine or placebo injection. Study-level findings and limits: Non-spike TCR breadth showed similarity between vaccine and placebo recipients.

Remarks on this clone: Its antigen is not identified.

The chain links TRBV18 to TRBJ1-4; TRBD1 aligns across 8 bases. The sequence was collected from a person aged 18-65 years who received the Ad26.COV2.S COVID-19 vaccine or a placebo. The specimen comprised peripheral blood, sampled in a trial of Ad26.COV2.S vaccine versus placebo. The CDR3 loop reads CASSWQGASSPREKLFF. The CDR3 DNA is TGTGCCAGCTCCTGGCAGGGGGCATCCTCACCGCGGGAAAAACTGTTTTTT.